This TCR beta chain was sequenced for a study of molecular identifiers for immune sequencing clone quantification. TCRdb processed the PCR reads anew with MiXCR; each CDR3 protein has one entry. The table shows about 640,000 distinct CDR3 sequences, with less than 20% occurring only once. In this sample, this clonotype turned up many times. Its matching antigen is unknown. The study's findings and limits: Over 97% of effector molecules, but under 1% in naive cells, were held by clones with more than 20 RNA copies.

J lost 3 bases, V lost 8 bases, and 7 bases had no gene match. The germline V gene encodes CDR1 SEHNR and CDR2 FQNEAQ (reference sequence). CDR3 length equals 15 residues. The V gene is TRBV7-9, the J gene TRBJ2-3, with 11 bases identical to TRBD2. Input material: naive CD8+ T cells from blood, with Jurkat cell RNA spiked in. The subset is: FACS-sorted CD8+CD4-CCR7+CD45RA+ naive T cells. This clonotype was sampled from a human donor in good health. Some libraries in this study had Jurkat cell RNA spiked in. The CDR3 DNA is TGTGCCAGCCCCGATAGCGGGGGGGCTACAGATACGCAGTATTTT. This encodes CASPDSGGATDTQYF.